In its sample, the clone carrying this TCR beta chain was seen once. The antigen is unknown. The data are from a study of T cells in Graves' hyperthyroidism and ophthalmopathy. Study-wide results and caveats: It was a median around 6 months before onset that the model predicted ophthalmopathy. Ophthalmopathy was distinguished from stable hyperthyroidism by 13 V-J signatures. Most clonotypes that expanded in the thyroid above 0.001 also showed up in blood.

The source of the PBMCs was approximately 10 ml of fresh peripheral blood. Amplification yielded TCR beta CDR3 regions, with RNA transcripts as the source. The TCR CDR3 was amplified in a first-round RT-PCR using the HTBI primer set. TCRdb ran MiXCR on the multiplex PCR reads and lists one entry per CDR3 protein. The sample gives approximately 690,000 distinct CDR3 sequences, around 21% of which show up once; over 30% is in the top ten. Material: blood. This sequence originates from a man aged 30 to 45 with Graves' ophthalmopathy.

Written as DNA, the CDR3 is TGTGCCAGCAGGGGCTTGCCGGGCTACGAGCAGTACTTC. This sequence encodes CASRGLPGYEQYF. This sequence joins TRBV6-2 or TRBV6-3 and TRBJ2-7, with D uncertain. This CDR3 spans 13 amino acids. The V end was cut by 6 bases, the J end by 3 bases, with 12 bases between. Germline V gene data show CDR1 as MNHEY and CDR2 as SVGEGT.